This T cell receptor (beta chain) was profiled in a study of metastatic and nonmetastatic thyroid tumors. The wider study: Samples came from malignant and benign thyroid patients, and repertoires were compared across blood and tumor or nodule tissue.

CDR1 LNHDA and CDR2 SQIVND come from the germline V gene (reference sequence). The CDR3 sequence is 17 residues long. V was shortened by 3 bases and J by 0 bases, with 14 bases between the two germline ends. Notes on the study in general: Significantly higher TCR beta diversity was reportedly seen in malignant thyroid tumors than benign nodules, in blood and tumor.

Remarks on this clone: The antigen is unknown.

In the original processing: Building a distant-metastasis classifier for papillary thyroid cancer drew on CDR3 differences across clinicopathological groups. TCRdb re-called the PCR reads with MiXCR. It is TCRdb's table, rather than the study itself, that gives the V and J calls and clone size. The profile shows some 55,000 clones, just under 30% of them singletons. Among the patients, none had received any treatment before thyroid surgery. This sequence was found in a female donor with papillary thyroid cancer or a benign thyroid nodule (not recorded which). Some clones in this sample may be carry-over from other donors' samples. Material: blood. The V gene is TRBV19, the J gene TRBJ1-4, with a tentative D call TRBD1 (5 bases). CDR3 bases: TGTGCCAGTAGTATCTACGGGACCCCCACAACTAATGAAAAACTGTTTTTT. Its protein is CASSIYGTPTTNEKLFF.